The 21 T cell receptor beta chains below were found in one sample sequenced in a study of cytomegalovirus exposure and HLA in healthy donors. The PCR contained 60 Vbeta and 13 Jbeta primers. Only in-frame clones appear in the TCRdb table, and some are missing; sequencing was by immunoSEQ multiplex PCR. The data contain about 93,000 clones, approximately 64% of them singletons. Sequenced input: PBMCs. The source is a boy between 10 and 17 years old in good health and CMV-seropositive.

This chain joins TRBV5-1 and TRBJ2-3, with TRBD1 matching 7 bases. The CDR3 extends over 14 amino acids. Trimming removed 4 bases from V and 2 bases from J; junction bases left unmatched: 4. The germline V gene encodes CDR1 SGHRS and CDR2 YFSETQ. The chain's CDR3 is CASSRDSPTDTQYF. The CDR3 nucleotides read TGCGCCAGCAGCCGGGACAGCCCCACAGATACGCAGTATTTT.

The chain couples TRBV28 to TRBJ1-3, with 12 positions matching TRBD1. Germline V gives CDR1 MDHEN, CDR2 SYDVKM. The CDR3 covers 18 residues. Trimming removed 3 bases from V and 5 bases from J; junction bases left unmatched: 11. The chain's CDR3 is CASSFQWGQGAGRNTIYF. The CDR3 bases are TGTGCCAGCAGTTTTCAATGGGGACAGGGGGCAGGTAGAAACACCATATATTTT.

This clone came up a few times. The chain couples TRBV2 to TRBJ2-1; perhaps TRBD2 as D (6 bases). V was trimmed by 6 bases and J by 7 bases, leaving 19 bases between them. This CDR3 spans 15 amino acids. Germline CDR1 and CDR2: SNHLY and FYNNEI. CDR3 loop: CASSLRTSTGNEQFF. CDR3 DNA: TGTGCCAGCAGCCTCCGCACTAGCACGGGAAATGAGCAGTTCTTC.

The chain is built from TRBV19 and TRBJ1-2; D may be TRBD1 (5 bases). CDR1 and CDR2 from the germline V gene are LNHDA and SQIVND (reference sequence). The CDR3 runs 15 residues. Trimming shortened V by 3 bases and J by 0 bases, and 11 bases separated the two germline ends. The CDR3 sequence: CASSITGIANYGYTF. The CDR3, as DNA: TGTGCCAGTAGTATTACAGGTATAGCTAACTATGGCTACACCTTC.

This clone was recorded a few times. The V gene is TRBV18, the J gene TRBJ1-5; tentative D call: TRBD1 (5 bases). Looked up from germline, CDR1 is KGHSH and CDR2 is LQKENI. This CDR3 spans 16 amino acids. Trimming stripped 1 base from V and 6 bases from J, with 16 bases between. CDR3 protein: CASSPLGARSAQPQHF. The CDR3 coding sequence is TGTGCCAGCTCACCACTTGGGGCGCGGTCCGCTCAGCCCCAGCATTTT. Combining the CDR3 with reference TRBV18 and TRBJ1-5 gives the whole variable domain NAGVMQNPRHLVRRRGQEARLRCSPMKGHSHVYWYRQLPEEGLKFMVYLQKENIIDESGMPKERFSAEFPKEGPSILRIQQVVRGDSAAYFCASSPLGARSAQPQHFGDGTRLSIL.

J is TRBJ2-1 and V is TRBV15, with D maybe TRBD2 (5 bases). The length of the CDR3 is 14 residues. V was pared by 0 bases and J by 9 bases, with 12 bases between. Germline lookup yields CDR1 LNHNV and CDR2 YYDKDF (reference sequence). The CDR3 sequence: CATSRDILAREQFF. CDR3 sequence (DNA): TGTGCCACCAGCAGAGATATCCTAGCCCGTGAGCAGTTCTTC.

This chain uses TRBV6-5 with TRBJ1-3; maybe TRBD1 (5 bases). Germline V CDR1 and CDR2: MNHEY, SVGAGI. The V end was cut by 4 bases, the J end by 4 bases, with 11 bases between. There are 14 residues in the CDR3. This chain's CDR3 is CASSSSRQGNTIYF. The CDR3 nucleotides read TGTGCCAGCAGTTCCTCCAGACAGGGAAACACCATATATTTT.

The chain uses TRBV19 and TRBJ1-1, with 8 bases that match TRBD1. The V gene's germline CDR1 is LNHDA and CDR2 SQIVND (reference sequence). With V trimmed by 6 bases and J by 4 bases, 4 bases remained unmatched. The CDR3 is made up of 13 amino acids. The DNA of the CDR3 is TGTGCCAGTAGCGGTACAGGGGGCACTGAAGCTTTCTTT. Protein: CASSGTGGTEAFF.

In its sample, this clone was seen a few times. This chain joins TRBV19 and TRBJ1-1; no reliable D call. Trimming stripped 7 bases from V and 4 bases from J, with 13 bases between. The CDR3 has 13 residues. The germline V gene has CDR1 LNHDA and CDR2 SQIVND (reference sequence). The CDR3, as DNA: TGTGCCAGTAAGCGGGAGGTCGGCACTGAAGCTTTCTTT. The encoded protein is CASKREVGTEAFF.

The rearrangement uses TRBV29-1 and TRBJ2-3; possibly TRBD2 for D (6 bases). The CDR3 is made up of 13 amino acids. Germline CDR1 and CDR2: SQVTM and ANQGSEA. Trimming left V 3 bases short and J 2 bases short, with 9 bases between. The CDR3 loop is CSVEEGHTDTQYF. The CDR3 DNA reads TGCAGCGTTGAGGAGGGCCACACAGATACGCAGTATTTT.

V usage is TRBV12-2 and J usage is TRBJ2-7; the listed D gene, TRBD2, was not tested against the DNA. TRBV12-2 counts as a pseudogene. The CDR3 runs to 14 residues. The CDR3 DNA reads as TGTGCAAGTCGCTTAGACGGACTCCACTACGAGCAGTACTTC. Protein: CASRLDGLHYEQYF.

V is TRBV5-1 and J is TRBJ2-2, with D maybe TRBD2 (5 bases). Trimming stripped 1 base from V and 4 bases from J, with 14 bases between. The CDR3 spans 16 residues. Germline V gives CDR1 SGHRS, CDR2 YFSETQ. The CDR3 nucleotides read TGCGCCAGCAGCTTGCTTGTGGGAGCTGGCACCGGGGAGCTGTTTTTT. It yields the protein CASSLLVGAGTGELFF.

The chain links TRBV19 to TRBJ2-2; 9 bases map to TRBD1. Unmatched junction bases numbered 4, after V lost 1 base and J lost 4 bases. CDR1 is LNHDA and CDR2 is SQIVND in the germline V gene (reference sequence). The CDR3 covers 16 residues. DNA of the CDR3: TGTGCCAGTAGTATAGGGGACAGGGTGGTCACCGGGGAGCTGTTTTTT. Amino acids: CASSIGDRVVTGELFF.

The rearrangement links TRBV28 to TRBJ1-2; maybe TRBD1 (5 bases). V was shortened by 2 bases and J by 8 bases, with 12 bases between the two germline ends. CDR1 is MDHEN, CDR2 SYDVKM, per germline. The CDR3 has 13 residues. The CDR3 nucleotides read TGTGCCAGCAGTTTACAGGGTTACTGGGGCTACACCTTC. As protein: CASSLQGYWGYTF.

The chain is built from TRBV2 and TRBJ2-1; TRBD1 matches 10 bases. The CDR3 is made up of 14 amino acids. The V gene's germline CDR1 is SNHLY and CDR2 FYNNEI. Trimming at V came to 10 bases and at J to 6 bases, leaving 9 bases not matched to a gene. CDR3 DNA sequence: TGTGCCACCCATAGGACAGGGGGGAGCAATGAGCAGTTCTTC. Protein product: CATHRTGGSNEQFF. Based on the CDR3 plus reference TRBV2 and TRBJ2-1, the full variable domain is EPEVTQTPSHQVTQMGQEVILRCVPISNHLYFYWYRQILGQKVEFLVSFYNNEISEKSEIFDDQFSVERPDGSNFTLKIRSTKLEDSAMYFCATHRTGGSNEQFFGPGTRLTVL.

This chain connects TRBV29-1 to TRBJ2-3; 7 nucleotides line up with TRBD2. Per the germline V gene, CDR1 is SQVTM and CDR2 is ANQGSEA. Trimming took 4 bases from V and 0 from J; bases not matched to a gene: 7. The length of the CDR3 is 15 residues. In DNA, the CDR3 is TGCAGCGTTGGAAAACTAGCGAAAAGCACAGATACGCAGTATTTT. Its protein product is CSVGKLAKSTDTQYF.

This clone showed up just a few times. In nucleotides, the CDR3 is TGCGCCAGCAGTTATACAGGGGATCTGAACACTGAAGCTTTCTTT. Translation: CASSYTGDLNTEAFF. The V and J genes are TRBV4-1 and TRBJ1-1; 7 bases line up with TRBD1. This CDR3 comprises 15 residues. The V segment lost 6 bases and the J segment 0 bases; nucleotides outside the gene matches: 7. Germline CDR1 MGHRA, CDR2 YSYEKL.

The chain links TRBV6-6 to TRBJ2-7, with a possible D match to TRBD2 (5 bases). Trimming stripped 0 bases from V and 0 bases from J, with 9 bases between. There are 15 residues in the CDR3. Germline CDR1 MNHNY, CDR2 SVGAGI (reference sequence). DNA of the CDR3: TGTGCCAGCAGTTACTCGACGGGGAGCTCCTACGAGCAGTACTTC. Translated, it gives CASSYSTGSSYEQYF.

The rearrangement links TRBV4-1 to TRBJ2-7, with 8 bases that match TRBD1. The CDR3 runs to 17 residues. Germline lookup yields CDR1 MGHRA and CDR2 YSYEKL. V was clipped by 2 bases and J by 0 bases; unmatched bases: 9. CDR3 in amino acids: CASSQIYGQGSSYEQYF. In DNA, the CDR3 is TGCGCCAGCAGCCAAATCTACGGACAGGGAAGCTCCTACGAGCAGTACTTC.

The chain has TRBV6-4 and TRBJ2-7; 9 nucleotides match TRBD1. CDR1 and CDR2 (germline): MRHNA, SNTAGT. V lost 4 bases and J lost 2; bases outside the gene matches: 6. The CDR3 spans 15 residues. CDR3 sequence reads: CASSATGGSTYEQYF. The CDR3 nucleotides are TGTGCCAGCAGTGCGACAGGGGGATCAACCTACGAGCAGTACTTC.

This sequence joins TRBV19 and TRBJ2-7; tentatively, D is TRBD2 (5 bases). The CDR3 contains 15 residues. V dropped 5 bases and J dropped 0 bases, with 14 bases sitting between them. Germline lookup yields CDR1 LNHDA and CDR2 SQIVND (reference sequence). The CDR3 here is CASSSRVSYSYEQYF. CDR3 nucleotide sequence: TGTGCCAGTAGTTCGAGGGTTTCGTACTCCTACGAGCAGTACTTC.